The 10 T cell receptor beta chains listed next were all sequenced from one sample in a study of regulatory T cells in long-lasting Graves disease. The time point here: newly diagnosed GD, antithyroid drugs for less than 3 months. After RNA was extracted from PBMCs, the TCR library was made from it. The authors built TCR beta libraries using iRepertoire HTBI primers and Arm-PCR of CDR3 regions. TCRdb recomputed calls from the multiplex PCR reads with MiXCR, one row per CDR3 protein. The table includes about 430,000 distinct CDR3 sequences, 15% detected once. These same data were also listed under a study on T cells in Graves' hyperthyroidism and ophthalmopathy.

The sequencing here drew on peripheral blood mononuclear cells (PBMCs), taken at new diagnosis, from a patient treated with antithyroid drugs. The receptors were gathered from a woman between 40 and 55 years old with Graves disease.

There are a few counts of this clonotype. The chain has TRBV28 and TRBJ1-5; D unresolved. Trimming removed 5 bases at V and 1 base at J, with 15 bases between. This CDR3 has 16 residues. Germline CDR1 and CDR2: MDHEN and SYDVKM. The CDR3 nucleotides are TGTGCCAGCAGTACTACTCGATCCTGGAGCAATCAGCCCCAGCATTTT. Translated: CASSTTRSWSNQPQHF.

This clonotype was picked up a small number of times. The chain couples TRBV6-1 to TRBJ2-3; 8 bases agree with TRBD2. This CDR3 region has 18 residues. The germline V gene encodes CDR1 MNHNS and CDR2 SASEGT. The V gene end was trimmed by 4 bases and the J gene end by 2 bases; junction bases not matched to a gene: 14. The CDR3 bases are TGTGCCAGCAGTGCCCTCCCGACGGGGACTAGAAACACAGATACGCAGTATTTT. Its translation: CASSALPTGTRNTDTQYF.

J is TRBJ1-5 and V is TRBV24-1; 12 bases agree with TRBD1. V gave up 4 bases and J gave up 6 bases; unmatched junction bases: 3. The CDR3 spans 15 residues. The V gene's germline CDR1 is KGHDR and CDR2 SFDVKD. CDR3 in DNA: TGTGCCACCAGTGACGGGACAGGGGGCGTTCAGCCCCAGCATTTT. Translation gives CATSDGTGGVQPQHF.

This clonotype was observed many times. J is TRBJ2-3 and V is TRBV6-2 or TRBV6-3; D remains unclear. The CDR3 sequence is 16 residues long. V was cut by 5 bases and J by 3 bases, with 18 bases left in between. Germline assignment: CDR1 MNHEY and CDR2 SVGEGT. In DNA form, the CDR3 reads TGTGCCAGCAGTGCTTCGGCGGCCCTCCGGACAGATACGCAGTATTTT. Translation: CASSASAALRTDTQYF.

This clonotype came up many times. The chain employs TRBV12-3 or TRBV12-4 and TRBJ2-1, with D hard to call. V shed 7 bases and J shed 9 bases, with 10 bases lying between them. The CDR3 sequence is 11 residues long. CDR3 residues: CASTLGSEQFF. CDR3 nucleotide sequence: TGTGCCAGCACCCTTGGCTCTGAGCAGTTCTTC.

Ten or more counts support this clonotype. The DNA for the CDR3 is TGTGCCAGCTCACCTCGCGGGAGGGTTTACAATGAGCAGTTCTTC. Its protein product is CASSPRGRVYNEQFF. The chain couples TRBV18 to TRBJ2-1; 9 bases agree with TRBD2. Germline loops: CDR1 KGHSH, CDR2 LQKENI. The V and J ends lost 3 bases and 4 bases, in that order; junction bases with no gene match: 4. This CDR3 contains 15 residues.

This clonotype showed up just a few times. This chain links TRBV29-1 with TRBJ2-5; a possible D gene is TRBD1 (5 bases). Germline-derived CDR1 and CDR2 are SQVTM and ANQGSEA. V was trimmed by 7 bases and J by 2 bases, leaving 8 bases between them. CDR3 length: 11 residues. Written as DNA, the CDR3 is TGCAGCGCAGGGATTCAAGAGACCCAGTACTTC. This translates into CSAGIQETQYF. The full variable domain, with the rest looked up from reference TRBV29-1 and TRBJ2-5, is SAVISQKPSRDICQRGTSLTIQCQVDSQVTMMFWYRQQPGQSLTLIATANQGSEATYESGFVIDKFPISRPNLTFSTLTVSNMSPEDSSIYLCSAGIQETQYFGPGTRLLVL.

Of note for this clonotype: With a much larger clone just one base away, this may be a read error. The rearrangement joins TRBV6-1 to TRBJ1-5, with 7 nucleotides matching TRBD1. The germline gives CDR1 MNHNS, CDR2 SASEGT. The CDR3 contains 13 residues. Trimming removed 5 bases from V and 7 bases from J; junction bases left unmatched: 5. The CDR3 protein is CASSKGGYQPQHF. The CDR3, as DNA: TGTGCCAGCAGTAAAGGGGGCTACCAGCCCCAGCATTTT.

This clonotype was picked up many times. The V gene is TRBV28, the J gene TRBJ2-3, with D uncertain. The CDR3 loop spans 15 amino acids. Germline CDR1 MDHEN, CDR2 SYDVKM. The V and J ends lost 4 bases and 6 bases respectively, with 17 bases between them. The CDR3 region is CASSSTQRYADTQYF. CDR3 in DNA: TGTGCCAGCAGTTCTACTCAGAGGTACGCGGATACGCAGTATTTT.

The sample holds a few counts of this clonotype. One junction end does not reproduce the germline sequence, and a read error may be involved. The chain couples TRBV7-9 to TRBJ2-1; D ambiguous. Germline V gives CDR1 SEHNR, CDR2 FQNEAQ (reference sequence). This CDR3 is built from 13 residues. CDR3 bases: TGTGCCAGCAGCTTAGATGAGTACAATGGGCAGTTCTTC. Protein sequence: CASSLDEYNGQFF.